These 23 T cell receptor beta chains share one sample of origin, sequenced in a study of cytomegalovirus exposure and HLA in healthy donors. The PCR used 60 Vbeta and 13 Jbeta primers. This table comes from immunoSEQ multiplex PCR, and its TCRdb copy is limited to in-frame clones, with some not included. Of some 90,000 clones listed, about 80% are singletons. Sequenced input: PBMCs. These receptors were obtained from a human donor in good health.

The chain joins TRBV2 to TRBJ1-5; TRBD1 might be the D (5 bases). CDR1 and CDR2 (germline): SNHLY, FYNNEI. Trimming took 5 bases from V and 2 from J, leaving 7 bases between them. This CDR3 region has 13 residues. In DNA form, the CDR3 reads TGTGCCAGCAGTCGGGGGGGCAATCAGCCCCAGCATTTT. Its translation is CASSRGGNQPQHF.

This clone has a single count. The chain couples TRBV7-8 to TRBJ2-1, with 12 nucleotides matching TRBD2. From germline, CDR1 is SGHVS and CDR2 FQNEAQ. CDR3 length: 17 amino acids. With V trimmed by 2 bases and J by 5 bases, 7 bases remained unmatched. The CDR3 reads CASSLRILAGGNNEQFF. DNA for the CDR3: TGTGCCAGCAGCTTAAGAATACTAGCGGGAGGTAACAATGAGCAGTTCTTC.

The chain is built from TRBV5-1 and TRBJ2-5, with 8 bases fitting TRBD2. This CDR3 is 16 amino acids long. Germline V gene lookup returns CDR1 SGHRS and CDR2 YFSETQ. The J segment lost 1 base and the V segment lost 4 bases, leaving 9 bases of the junction unmatched. The DNA for the CDR3 is TGCGCCAGCAGCCCTTATATGCGGGGGGCCCAAGAGACCCAGTACTTC. Protein product: CASSPYMRGAQETQYF.

This clone came up a few times. This chain uses TRBV5-1 with TRBJ2-1; a weak D match, TRBD2 (7 bases). Germline values: CDR1 SGHRS, CDR2 YFSETQ. The CDR3 has 14 residues. Trimming cost V 6 bases and J 4 bases, with 14 bases left between them. For the CDR3, the DNA is TGCGCCAGCACGTTGGGGGGGCAGTACAATGAGCAGTTCTTC. This translates into CASTLGGQYNEQFF.

This chain connects TRBV4-3 to TRBJ1-2; 7 bases map to TRBD1. V gave up 0 bases and J gave up 6 bases; unmatched junction bases: 16. CDR1 and CDR2 from the germline V gene are LGHNA and YSLEER. This CDR3 has 18 residues. The CDR3 sequence is CASSQDGWVTGVGNGYTF. CDR3 DNA sequence: TGCGCCAGCAGCCAAGACGGATGGGTTACAGGGGTCGGAAATGGCTACACCTTC.

This clone was seen only once. The V and J genes are TRBV27 and TRBJ2-2; D may be TRBD1 (6 bases). Trimming shortened V by 2 bases and J by 1 base, and 11 bases separated the two germline ends. The CDR3 consists of 16 residues. CDR1 is MNHEY and CDR2 is SMNVEV in the germline V gene (reference sequence). CDR3 sequence reads: CASSLRVRGNTGELFF. CDR3 nucleotide sequence: TGTGCCAGCAGTTTACGGGTCAGGGGGAACACCGGGGAGCTGTTTTTT.

The chain uses TRBV5-6 and TRBJ1-2; D not resolved. V was clipped by 0 bases and J by 8 bases, with 5 bases between them. Germline V CDR1 and CDR2: SGHDT, YYEEEE. The CDR3 covers 11 residues. CDR3 loop: CASSLERGYTF. The CDR3 DNA is TGTGCCAGCAGCTTGGAGAGAGGCTACACCTTC.

The rearrangement uses TRBV27 and TRBJ1-5, with TRBD1 matching 8 bases. The CDR3 has 15 amino acids. Germline values: CDR1 MNHEY, CDR2 SMNVEV (reference sequence). V trimming: 5 bases; J trimming: 4 bases; junction bases outside the gene matches: 7. The CDR3 DNA sequence: TGTGCCAGCAGTCGACAGGGGCTGTCGAATCAGCCCCAGCATTTT. Its translation: CASSRQGLSNQPQHF.

The V and J genes are TRBV4-1 and TRBJ1-5, with TRBD1 as a possible D gene (5 bases). The length of the CDR3 is 15 residues. Germline V gene lookup returns CDR1 MGHRA and CDR2 YSYEKL. V was shortened by 0 bases and J by 0 bases, with 6 bases between the two germline ends. The CDR3 DNA is TGCGCCAGCAGCCAAGAACAGGATAGCAATCAGCCCCAGCATTTT. Translation: CASSQEQDSNQPQHF.

CDR3 amino acids: CASTQTRVGTEAFF. The DNA for the CDR3 is TGTGCCAGTACACAAACCAGGGTAGGCACTGAAGCTTTCTTT. The rearrangement joins TRBV19 to TRBJ1-1; possible D gene TRBD1, 5 bases. Per the germline V gene, CDR1 is LNHDA and CDR2 is SQIVND (reference sequence). Trimming pared 7 bases from V and 4 bases from J, leaving 16 bases between. The CDR3 extends over 14 amino acids. Based on the CDR3 plus reference TRBV19 and TRBJ1-1, the full variable domain is DGGITQSPKYLFRKEGQNVTLSCEQNLNHDAMYWYRQDPGQGLRLIYYSQIVNDFQKGDIAEGYSVSREKKESFPLTVTSAQKNPTAFYLCASTQTRVGTEAFFGQGTRLTVV.

The chain combines TRBV19 with TRBJ2-1, with D hard to call. Per germline, CDR1 LNHDA and CDR2 SQIVND (reference sequence). CDR3 size: 14 residues. V shed 7 bases and J shed 0 bases, with 10 bases lying between them. CDR3 loop: CASTPGTSYNEQFF. The CDR3 region has the DNA TGTGCCAGTACCCCGGGTACCTCCTACAATGAGCAGTTCTTC.

The V gene is TRBV7-2, the J gene TRBJ1-1; D uncertain. The CDR3 loop spans 13 amino acids. CDR1 is SGHTA and CDR2 is FQGNSA in the germline V gene. V was trimmed by 4 bases and J by 1 base, leaving 7 bases between them. CDR3 nucleotides: TGTGCCAGCAGCTATACAGAGAACACTGAAGCTTTCTTT. Translating gives CASSYTENTEAFF.

This chain connects TRBV15 to TRBJ2-5; no clear D gene. The J call may be incorrect, as the DNA end agrees better with TRBJ2-7. The CDR3 covers 13 residues. Germline CDR1 LNHNV, CDR2 YYDKDF (reference sequence). CDR3 nucleotides: TGTGCCACCAGCAGAGGAGAGGTGTACGAGCAGTACTTC. It is translated as CATSRGEVYEQYF.

This chain joins TRBV5-4 and TRBJ2-1, with TRBD2 identical over 10 bases. The CDR3 contains 15 residues. The germline V gene encodes CDR1 SGHNT and CDR2 YYREEE (reference sequence). V dropped 1 base and J dropped 6; count of bases not matched to a gene: 4. The chain's CDR3 is CASSLRLAGANEQFF. Written as DNA, the CDR3 is TGTGCCAGCAGCTTGCGGCTAGCGGGAGCCAATGAGCAGTTCTTC.

V and J are TRBV6-1 and TRBJ2-3, with TRBD2 matching 11 bases. Trimming at V came to 7 bases and at J to 5 bases, leaving 5 bases not matched to a gene. This CDR3 comprises 14 residues. Germline V lookup: CDR1 MNHNS, CDR2 SASEGT. The CDR3 DNA reads as TGTGCCAGCAATCTTAGCGGGGGGGAAGATACGCAGTATTTT. This translates into CASNLSGGEDTQYF.

This CDR3 is CASSFNPGSNEQFF. The CDR3 nucleotides are TGTGCCAGCAGTTTTAACCCTGGGAGCAATGAGCAGTTCTTC. The gene calls are TRBV27 and TRBJ2-1; the D gene is possibly TRBD2 (5 bases). V lost 3 bases and J lost 6, with 12 bases in between. The CDR3 extends over 14 amino acids. Germline V gene data show CDR1 as MNHEY and CDR2 as SMNVEV (reference sequence).

The rearrangement joins TRBV6-5 to TRBJ2-7; D possibly corresponds to TRBD1 (6 bases). CDR1 and CDR2 (germline): MNHEY, SVGAGI. Trimming stripped 2 bases from V and 7 bases from J, with 15 bases between. CDR3 length: 14 residues. The CDR3 spells CASSYRDTFGEQYF. For the CDR3, the DNA is TGTGCCAGCAGTTACCGGGACACCTTCGGGGAGCAGTACTTC.

V gene TRBV7-2 combines with J gene TRBJ2-2; 7 bases align to TRBD2. V was pared by 1 base and J by 6 bases, with 5 bases of the junction left unmatched. There are 15 residues in the CDR3. Germline CDR1 SGHTA, CDR2 FQGNSA. CDR3 protein: CASSLVFSGSGELFF. As DNA, the CDR3 is TGTGCCAGCAGCTTAGTTTTTAGCGGGTCCGGGGAGCTGTTTTTT.

The chain recombines TRBV9 with TRBJ2-1, with a tentative D call TRBD2 (5 bases). Germline V gene sequence: CDR1 SGDLS, CDR2 YYNGEE. V was clipped by 2 bases and J by 8 bases, with 17 bases between them. CDR3 length: 15 residues. This CDR3 is CASSVGNRPIDEQFF. The CDR3 coding sequence is TGTGCCAGCAGCGTCGGGAACCGGCCGATCGATGAGCAGTTCTTC.

This clone has only one observation. The CDR3 bases are TGTGCCAGCCTCACGCCGACTCTGCCCTACGAGCAGTACTTC. Its translation: CASLTPTLPYEQYF. The V call is TRBV25-1, the J call TRBJ2-5; D gene unclear. TRBJ2-7 matches the DNA end more closely, so the J call is doubtful. The germline V gene has CDR1 MGHDK and CDR2 SYGVNS. The CDR3 length is 14 residues.

The rearrangement links TRBV2 to TRBJ1-2; possibly TRBD1 for D (6 bases). Between the trimmed V and J ends, which lost 7 bases and 2 bases, there was a span of 17 bases. CDR1 and CDR2 from the germline V gene are SNHLY and FYNNEI. The CDR3 spans 15 residues. The CDR3, as DNA: TGTGCCAGCAAACCGGACTTGGGGGCAAACTATGGCTACACCTTC. Its translation is CASKPDLGANYGYTF.

V gene TRBV19 combines with J gene TRBJ2-7, with D possibly matching TRBD1 (6 bases). CDR3 length: 17 amino acids. CDR1 and CDR2 (germline): LNHDA, SQIVND (reference sequence). V dropped 1 base and J dropped 4 bases, with 20 bases sitting between them. The CDR3 region is CASSIAHPGTTSYEQYF. The CDR3 DNA is TGTGCCAGTAGTATAGCTCATCCCGGGACAACCAGTTACGAGCAGTACTTC.

The chain uses TRBV25-1 and TRBJ2-5; no definite D call. V was clipped by 0 bases and J by 5 bases, with 4 bases between them. This CDR3 region has 12 residues. CDR1 and CDR2 from the germline V gene are MGHDK and SYGVNS. CDR3 in DNA: TGTGCCAGCAGTGAATACGAGGAGACCCAGTACTTC. Encoded protein: CASSEYEETQYF.